A selection of T cell receptor beta chains follows, all from one sample in a study of blood T cell repertoires in COVID-19. Sequencing used immunoSEQ multiplex PCR; TCRdb keeps in-frame clones, though not all of them. The sample holds some 150,000 clones, approximately 87% seen once. Input material: PBMCs or T cells enriched from blood (not recorded which). Receptor source: a woman aged 45 to 65 who had recovered from COVID-19. The CDR3 runs from the conserved cysteine through the conserved F or W. The D gene is left open where the match is weak. The size field is filled for only some rows; it gives once, few, many or a size class.

J: TRBJ1-6; size: few; V: TRBV2; D: .; CDR3: CASSVEGTYNSPLHF; DNA: TGTGCCAGCAGTGTCGAGGGAACCTATAATTCACCCCTCCACTTT
J: TRBJ1-3; size: .; V: TRBV27; D: TRBD1; CDR3: CASRKGQGFGNTIYF; DNA: TGTGCCAGCAGGAAGGGACAGGGATTTGGAAACACCATATATTTT
J: TRBJ1-2; size: few; V: TRBV4-2; D: .; CDR3: CASSPSNPLGYTF; DNA: TGTGCCAGCAGCCCGAGTAACCCTCTGGGCTACACCTTC
J: TRBJ1-2; size: .; V: TRBV7-2; D: TRBD1; CDR3: CASSSLDRVDYGYTF; DNA: TGTGCCAGCAGCTCCCTGGACAGGGTCGACTATGGCTACACCTTC
J: TRBJ1-6; size: .; V: TRBV6-5; D: .; CDR3: CASSIPQGGNSPLHF; DNA: TGTGCCAGCTCCATTCCCCAGGGTGGGAATTCACCCCTCCACTTT
J: TRBJ2-1; size: .; V: TRBV11-2; D: .; CDR3: CASSSYLNEQFF; DNA: TGTGCCAGCAGCTCCTACTTAAATGAGCAGTTCTTC
J: TRBJ2-2; size: .; V: TRBV6-5; D: .; CDR3: CASSYASGSGELFF; DNA: TGTGCCAGCAGTTACGCGAGCGGGTCCGGGGAGCTGTTTTTT
J: TRBJ2-3; size: .; V: TRBV5-1; D: .; CDR3: CASSLGDNTDTQYF; DNA: TGCGCCAGCAGCTTGGGCGACAACACAGATACGCAGTATTTT
J: TRBJ2-1; size: .; V: TRBV27; D: TRBD2; CDR3: CASIRTSGVPGNEQFF; DNA: TGTGCCAGCATCCGGACTAGCGGGGTCCCAGGGAATGAGCAGTTCTTC
J: TRBJ1-5; size: .; V: TRBV2; D: TRBD1; CDR3: CASSGGGSQPQHF; DNA: TGTGCCAGCAGTGGAGGGGGCAGCCAGCCCCAGCATTTT
J: TRBJ1-4; size: .; V: TRBV19; D: .; CDR3: CASLGQAVGEKLFF; DNA: TGTGCCAGCTTGGGGCAGGCGGTAGGTGAAAAACTGTTTTTT
J: TRBJ2-1; size: .; V: TRBV29-1; D: TRBD2; CDR3: CSVVTSGSSYNEQFF; DNA: TGCAGCGTTGTGACTAGCGGGAGTTCCTACAATGAGCAGTTCTTC
J: TRBJ2-2; size: .; V: TRBV27; D: TRBD2; CDR3: CASRRRTSGIYTGELFF; DNA: TGTGCCAGCAGGCGAAGGACTAGCGGGATCTACACCGGGGAGCTGTTTTTT
J: TRBJ2-3; size: few; V: TRBV7-8; D: .; CDR3: CASRPLEATGTDTQYF; DNA: TGTGCCAGCAGGCCCCTCGAGGCCACCGGCACAGATACGCAGTATTTT
J: TRBJ2-3; size: few; V: TRBV6-1; D: TRBD1; CDR3: CASSVTGTGLPSPQYF; DNA: TGTGCCAGCAGTGTTACCGGGACAGGGCTCCCCTCGCCGCAGTATTTT
J: TRBJ1-1; size: .; V: TRBV27; D: .; CDR3: CASSLSLSPNTEAFF; DNA: TGTGCCAGCAGTTTATCCCTATCCCCGAACACTGAAGCTTTCTTT
J: TRBJ1-2; size: once; V: TRBV12-3/TRBV12-4; D: .; CDR3: CASSLVSGYTF; DNA: TGTGCCAGCAGTTTAGTTAGTGGCTACACCTTC
J: TRBJ2-1; size: few; V: TRBV7-2; D: TRBD2; CDR3: CASSFRREAYNEQFF; DNA: TGTGCCAGCAGCTTTAGGCGGGAGGCCTACAATGAGCAGTTCTTC
J: TRBJ1-1; size: .; V: TRBV27; D: TRBD1; CDR3: CASSSLSGDRGVGGTEAFF; DNA: TGTGCCAGCAGTTCCTTAAGCGGGGACAGGGGAGTGGGGGGCACTGAAGCTTTCTTT
J: TRBJ1-5; size: .; V: TRBV9; D: TRBD1; CDR3: CASSVSDRVDQPQHF; DNA: TGTGCCAGCAGCGTATCAGACAGGGTCGATCAGCCCCAGCATTTT
J: TRBJ1-6; size: .; V: TRBV19; D: .; CDR3: CASSIAYTWSSPLHF; DNA: TGTGCCAGTAGTATTGCCTATACGTGGAGTTCACCCCTCCACTTT
J: TRBJ1-3; size: .; V: TRBV4-1; D: TRBD1; CDR3: CASSGTGGSGNTIYF; DNA: TGCGCCAGCAGCGGGACAGGAGGCTCTGGAAACACCATATATTTT
J: TRBJ2-3; size: .; V: TRBV5-6; D: .; CDR3: CASSLVGGSTDTQYF; DNA: TGTGCCAGCAGCTTGGTTGGGGGGAGCACAGATACGCAGTATTTT
J: TRBJ1-2; size: .; V: TRBV20-1; D: .; CDR3: CSASYQGDYGYTF; DNA: TGCAGTGCTAGTTACCAAGGGGACTATGGCTACACCTTC
J: TRBJ2-3; size: .; V: TRBV28; D: .; CDR3: CASSSPWGGATDTQYF; DNA: TGTGCCAGCAGCTCCCCATGGGGGGGGGCCACAGATACGCAGTATTTT
J: TRBJ1-3; size: .; V: TRBV12-5; D: .; CDR3: CASGLTNSGNTIYF; DNA: TGTGCTAGTGGTTTGACCAACTCCGGAAACACCATATATTTT
J: TRBJ1-1; size: .; V: TRBV2; D: .; CDR3: CASSRGREAFF; DNA: TGTGCCAGCAGTAGGGGCAGGGAAGCTTTCTTT
J: TRBJ1-3; size: few; V: TRBV23-1; D: .; CDR3: CASSQSTESSGNTIYF; DNA: TGCGCCAGCAGTCAATCGACTGAGAGCTCTGGAAACACCATATATTTT
J: TRBJ1-5; size: .; V: TRBV19; D: .; CDR3: CASSSYGGGNQPQHF; DNA: TGTGCCAGTAGTAGTTACGGAGGGGGCAATCAGCCCCAGCATTTT
J: TRBJ1-2; size: .; V: TRBV15; D: TRBD1; CDR3: CATSRLGQGKADYGYTF; DNA: TGTGCCACCAGCAGACTGGGACAGGGTAAGGCCGACTATGGCTACACCTTC
J: TRBJ2-4; size: .; V: TRBV7-2; D: .; CDR3: CASSLGRVGASKNIQYF; DNA: TGTGCCAGCAGCTTAGGTCGGGTAGGAGCTTCCAAAAACATTCAGTACTTC
J: TRBJ1-2; size: .; V: TRBV6-5; D: TRBD1; CDR3: CASKYRDRDYGYTF; DNA: TGTGCCAGCAAATACAGGGACAGAGATTATGGCTACACCTTC
J: TRBJ2-3; size: .; V: TRBV2; D: TRBD2; CDR3: CASGETGGPQDTQYF; DNA: TGTGCCAGCGGGGAGACGGGGGGGCCCCAAGATACGCAGTATTTT
J: TRBJ2-1; size: .; V: TRBV7-8; D: TRBD1; CDR3: CASSINPGGTNNEQFF; DNA: TGTGCCAGCAGCATAAACCCAGGGGGCACTAACAATGAGCAGTTCTTC
J: TRBJ2-2; size: .; V: TRBV7-2; D: TRBD2; CDR3: CASSPGTSGFLMSGELFF; DNA: TGTGCCAGCAGCCCCGGGACTAGCGGGTTTTTAATGTCCGGGGAGCTGTTTTTT
J: TRBJ2-2; size: .; V: TRBV5-4; D: TRBD2; CDR3: CASSFSGAGELFF; DNA: TGTGCCAGCAGCTTCAGCGGGGCCGGGGAGCTGTTTTTT
J: TRBJ2-1; size: .; V: TRBV5-1; D: .; CDR3: CASSGRVAAYNEQFF; DNA: TGCGCCAGCAGCGGCCGTGTAGCGGCCTACAATGAGCAGTTCTTC
J: TRBJ1-3; size: once; V: TRBV5-1; D: TRBD1; CDR3: CASSSGTAAGNTIYF; DNA: TGCGCCAGCAGCTCCGGGACAGCGGCTGGAAACACCATATATTTT
J: TRBJ1-5; size: .; V: TRBV3-1/TRBV3-2; D: .; CDR3: CASSQSPRQPQHF; DNA: TGTGCCAGCAGCCAGAGCCCAAGACAGCCCCAGCATTTT
J: TRBJ2-1; size: .; V: TRBV3-1/TRBV3-2; D: .; CDR3: CASSQVLAPYNEQFF; DNA: TGTGCCAGCAGCCAAGTGCTAGCGCCCTACAATGAGCAGTTCTTC
J: TRBJ2-3; size: once; V: TRBV7-6; D: .; CDR3: CASSLSRTNTDTQYF; DNA: TGTGCCAGCAGCTTATCGAGGACAAACACAGATACGCAGTATTTT